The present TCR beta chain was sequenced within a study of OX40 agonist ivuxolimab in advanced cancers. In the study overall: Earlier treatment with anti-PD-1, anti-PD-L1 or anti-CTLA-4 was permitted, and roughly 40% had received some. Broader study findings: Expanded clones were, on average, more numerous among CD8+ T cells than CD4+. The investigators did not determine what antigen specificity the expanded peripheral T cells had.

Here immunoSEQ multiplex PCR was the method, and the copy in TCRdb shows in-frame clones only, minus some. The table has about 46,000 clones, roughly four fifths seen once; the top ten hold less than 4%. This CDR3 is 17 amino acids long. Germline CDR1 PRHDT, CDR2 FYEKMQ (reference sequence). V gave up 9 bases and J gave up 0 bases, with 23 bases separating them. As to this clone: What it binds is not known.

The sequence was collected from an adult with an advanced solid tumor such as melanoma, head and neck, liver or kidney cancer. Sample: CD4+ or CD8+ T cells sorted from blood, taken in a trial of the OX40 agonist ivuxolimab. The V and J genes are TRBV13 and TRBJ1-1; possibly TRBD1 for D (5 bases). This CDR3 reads CASIFVGWGGVNTEAFF. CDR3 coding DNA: TGTGCCAGTATCTTCGTTGGGTGGGGCGGGGTGAACACTGAAGCTTTCTTT.